The entry below gives a single T cell receptor (beta chain) sequence along with its context. Original handling: Quantification of nucleated cells was approximated via reference gene primer amplification. This table comes from immunoSEQ multiplex PCR, and its TCRdb copy is limited to in-frame clones, with some not included. V, J and clone size derive from that table, while D and trimming were established from the DNA sequence. The sample lists 90,000 to 95,000 clones, around nine tenths seen once, with 7.5% to 9.5% in the top ten. This specimen belongs to a study of blood T cell repertoires in COVID-19. Study context: PBMCs, B-cell-depleted T cells, or T cells were the source of the cDNA or gDNA that made up the material.

The receptor's source is a woman in her 70s with acute or convalescent COVID-19. Sequencing was performed on peripheral blood.

The CDR3 sequence is CASSSGQISYEQYF. The CDR3 DNA follows: TGTGCCAGCTCATCGGGACAGATAAGCTACGAGCAGTACTTC. This rearrangement joins TRBV18 to TRBJ2-7; 7 bases are a match to TRBD1. Trimming removed 5 bases from V and 3 bases from J; junction bases left unmatched: 7. CDR1 and CDR2 (germline): KGHSH, LQKENI. The CDR3 totals 14 residues.